This entry concerns a single TCR beta chain. Its antigen is not known. TCRdb's copy holds only in-frame clones and misses some; the assay was immunoSEQ multiplex PCR. The table has millions of clones, just under 95% seen once. The data are from a study of shared clonotypes between healthy human individuals. Study results and limitations: Only a few donors were included, so the genetic and exposure-history diversity represented was limited. Sampling used blood alone; tissue repertoires probably differ. Among donors, sharing of clonotypes was expected to be affected by sequencing depth.

Naive CD8 populations comprised CD45RO-negative cells positively selected for CCR7, excluding terminally differentiated effector memory CD45RA+ cells. Germline lookup yields CDR1 MNHEY and CDR2 SMNVEV (reference sequence). Trimming removed 3 bases at V and 6 bases at J, with 11 bases between. The CDR3 sequence is 14 residues long. The sequenced material came from naive CD8+ T cells sorted from blood. The receptor was isolated from a young man in good health. This chain uses TRBV27 with TRBJ1-4; D possibly corresponds to TRBD1 (6 bases). The CDR3 DNA is TGTGCCAGCAGTTTCTCGACAGGCGATGAAAAACTGTTTTTT. Encoded protein: CASSFSTGDEKLFF.